Listed below are T cell receptor beta chains from one sample, sequenced in a study of Graves' ophthalmopathy and Graves' hyperthyroidism. One entry per CDR3 protein, called by TCRdb with MiXCR from the multiplex PCR reads. The table lists 350,000 to 400,000 distinct CDR3 sequences, approximately 16% of them singletons, with about 1.4% in the top ten. Sample: peripheral blood. These receptors were taken from a woman aged 18-29 years with Graves' ophthalmopathy. Each CDR3 is given with its conserved first and last residue. D genes are given only for firm matches. Some rows have no size entry. The others give once, few or many, or a class for an expanded clone.

d_gene: .
v_gene: TRBV7-6
abundance: many
j_gene: TRBJ1-3
CDR3aa: CASSTRAQGNTIYF
CDR3nt: TGTGCCAGCAGCACAAGGGCCCAGGGGAACACCATATATTTT

d_gene: TRBD2
v_gene: TRBV27
abundance: .
j_gene: TRBJ2-5
CDR3aa: CASSPQASGSQETQYF
CDR3nt: TGTGCCAGCAGTCCCCAGGCTAGCGGGAGCCAAGAGACCCAGTACTTC

d_gene: .
v_gene: TRBV24-1
abundance: once
j_gene: TRBJ1-5
CDR3aa: CATAAGVNQPQHF
CDR3nt: TGTGCCACCGCGGCGGGGGTTAATCAGCCCCAGCATTTT

d_gene: .
v_gene: TRBV11-2
abundance: .
j_gene: TRBJ2-4
CDR3aa: CPSSLGPGENIQYF
CDR3nt: TGTCCCAGCAGCTTGGGTCCAGGGGAAAACATTCAGTACTTC

d_gene: TRBD1
v_gene: TRBV6-1
abundance: .
j_gene: TRBJ2-7
CDR3aa: CASRKDRVAYEQYF
CDR3nt: TGTGCCAGCAGGAAGGACAGGGTGGCCTACGAGCAGTACTTC

d_gene: .
v_gene: TRBV28
abundance: many
j_gene: TRBJ2-4
CDR3aa: CASSFLGVEQNIQYF
CDR3nt: TGTGCCAGCAGTTTTTTAGGCGTGGAACAAAACATTCAGTACTTC

d_gene: .
v_gene: TRBV5-1
abundance: many
j_gene: TRBJ1-6
CDR3aa: CASSSGSSNSPLHF
CDR3nt: TGCGCCAGCAGCTCCGGGTCTTCCAATTCACCCCTCCACTTT

d_gene: .
v_gene: TRBV7-8
abundance: many
j_gene: TRBJ1-5
CDR3aa: CASSLGPREPQHF
CDR3nt: TGTGCCAGCAGCTTAGGTCCGCGGGAGCCCCAGCATTTT

d_gene: .
v_gene: TRBV15
abundance: .
j_gene: TRBJ2-7
CDR3aa: CATSRGGGEQYF
CDR3nt: TGTGCCACCAGCAGAGGTGGGGGCGAGCAGTACTTC

d_gene: TRBD2
v_gene: TRBV12-3/TRBV12-4
abundance: many
j_gene: TRBJ2-2
CDR3aa: CASTYSPVAGGDTGELFF
CDR3nt: TGTGCCAGCACATACTCACCCGTAGCGGGGGGGGACACCGGGGAGCTGTTTTTT

d_gene: .
v_gene: TRBV28
abundance: .
j_gene: TRBJ2-5
CDR3aa: CASSKGLSAQYF
CDR3nt: TGTGCCAGCAGCAAAGGGTTATCGGCCCAGTACTTC

d_gene: .
v_gene: TRBV5-1
abundance: many
j_gene: TRBJ2-7
CDR3aa: CASSWGPEAYEQYF
CDR3nt: TGCGCCAGCAGCTGGGGGCCAGAAGCCTACGAGCAGTACTTC

d_gene: .
v_gene: TRBV12-3/TRBV12-4
abundance: many
j_gene: TRBJ2-2
CDR3aa: CASRDLGAGGELFF
CDR3nt: TGTGCCAGCAGGGACCTCGGGGCTGGCGGGGAGCTGTTTTTT

d_gene: TRBD1
v_gene: TRBV12-3/TRBV12-4
abundance: many
j_gene: TRBJ2-7
CDR3aa: CASTQGMSSYEQYF
CDR3nt: TGTGCCAGCACACAGGGGATGAGCTCCTACGAGCAGTACTTC

d_gene: TRBD1
v_gene: TRBV15
abundance: many
j_gene: TRBJ1-2
CDR3aa: CATSTLIGTGVFNYGYTF
CDR3nt: TGTGCCACCAGCACCCTAATCGGGACAGGAGTTTTTAACTATGGCTACACCTTC

d_gene: .
v_gene: TRBV6-1
abundance: many
j_gene: TRBJ1-3
CDR3aa: CASSQLTASHSGNTIYF
CDR3nt: TGTGCCAGCAGTCAACTGACTGCCAGCCACTCTGGAAACACCATATATTTT

d_gene: .
v_gene: TRBV28
abundance: many
j_gene: TRBJ1-6
CDR3aa: CASRPTVWNSPLHF
CDR3nt: TGTGCCAGCAGACCCACAGTATGGAATTCACCCCTCCACTTT

d_gene: .
v_gene: TRBV19
abundance: many
j_gene: TRBJ2-7
CDR3aa: CASSPDVTYEQYF
CDR3nt: TGTGCCAGTAGCCCCGATGTGACCTACGAGCAGTACTTC

d_gene: .
v_gene: TRBV7-2
abundance: many
j_gene: TRBJ2-7
CDR3aa: CASSLVRFLGEQYF
CDR3nt: TGTGCCAGCAGCCTAGTTAGGTTCCTTGGCGAGCAGTACTTC

d_gene: .
v_gene: TRBV7-6
abundance: many
j_gene: TRBJ2-5
CDR3aa: CASSLGRGGHQETQYF
CDR3nt: TGTGCCAGCAGCTTAGGCAGGGGAGGCCATCAAGAGACCCAGTACTTC

d_gene: .
v_gene: TRBV30
abundance: many
j_gene: TRBJ1-1
CDR3aa: CAWRAYGGRNTEAFF
CDR3nt: TGTGCCTGGAGAGCGTACGGGGGACGGAACACTGAAGCTTTCTTT

d_gene: .
v_gene: TRBV6-1
abundance: once
j_gene: TRBJ1-1
CDR3aa: CASTMSAGNTEAFF
CDR3nt: TGTGCCAGCACGATGAGCGCTGGGAACACTGAAGCTTTCTTT

d_gene: TRBD2
v_gene: TRBV6-2/TRBV6-3
abundance: .
j_gene: TRBJ2-7
CDR3aa: CASSFWGLEVYEQYF
CDR3nt: TGTGCCAGCAGTTTTTGGGGACTAGAAGTTTACGAGCAGTACTTC

d_gene: TRBD1
v_gene: TRBV29-1
abundance: many
j_gene: TRBJ2-7
CDR3aa: CSAEDRNTYEQYF
CDR3nt: TGCAGCGCTGAGGACAGGAATACCTACGAGCAGTACTTC

d_gene: TRBD1
v_gene: TRBV5-1
abundance: many
j_gene: TRBJ1-1
CDR3aa: CASSGDRTMNTEAFF
CDR3nt: TGCGCCAGCAGCGGGGACAGAACTATGAACACTGAAGCTTTCTTT

d_gene: .
v_gene: TRBV6-2/TRBV6-3
abundance: many
j_gene: TRBJ1-5
CDR3aa: CASCNPPAWGNQPQHF
CDR3nt: TGTGCCAGCTGTAACCCCCCGGCCTGGGGCAATCAGCCCCAGCATTTT

d_gene: .
v_gene: TRBV6-5
abundance: many
j_gene: TRBJ1-1
CDR3aa: CASSYVSYGEAFF
CDR3nt: TGTGCCAGCAGTTATGTTTCATACGGGGAAGCTTTCTTT

d_gene: TRBD2
v_gene: TRBV6-1
abundance: many
j_gene: TRBJ2-2
CDR3aa: CASGVAGVGTGELFF
CDR3nt: TGTGCCAGCGGGGTAGCGGGAGTGGGCACCGGGGAGCTGTTTTTT

d_gene: TRBD1
v_gene: TRBV24-1
abundance: .
j_gene: TRBJ1-2
CDR3aa: CAIETTGTGDGYTF
CDR3nt: TGTGCCATCGAGACTACCGGGACAGGGGATGGCTACACCTTC

d_gene: .
v_gene: TRBV6-5
abundance: many
j_gene: TRBJ1-1
CDR3aa: CASSYSEGTEAFF
CDR3nt: TGTGCCAGCAGTTACTCGGAGGGGACTGAAGCTTTCTTT

d_gene: TRBD2
v_gene: TRBV6-5
abundance: many
j_gene: TRBJ2-2
CDR3aa: CASSYASGGTGELFF
CDR3nt: TGTGCCAGCAGTTACGCCAGCGGGGGCACCGGGGAGCTGTTTTTT

d_gene: .
v_gene: TRBV30
abundance: many
j_gene: TRBJ1-1
CDR3aa: CAWSSGIAEAFF
CDR3nt: TGTGCCTGGAGTTCTGGGATCGCTGAAGCTTTCTTT

d_gene: TRBD1
v_gene: TRBV6-1
abundance: many
j_gene: TRBJ1-6
CDR3aa: CASGSGTGKNSPLHF
CDR3nt: TGTGCCAGCGGATCCGGGACAGGGAAAAATTCACCCCTCCACTTT

d_gene: .
v_gene: TRBV20-1
abundance: many
j_gene: TRBJ2-7
CDR3aa: CSAKAYEQYF
CDR3nt: TGCAGTGCTAAGGCCTACGAGCAGTACTTC

d_gene: .
v_gene: TRBV6-2/TRBV6-3
abundance: many
j_gene: TRBJ1-1
CDR3aa: CASSSPLRALNTEAFF
CDR3nt: TGTGCCAGCAGTTCACCCTTGAGGGCCTTGAACACTGAAGCTTTCTTT

d_gene: .
v_gene: TRBV5-1
abundance: .
j_gene: TRBJ2-2
CDR3aa: CASSLEIGSTGELFF
CDR3nt: TGCGCCAGCAGCTTGGAGATAGGGAGCACCGGGGAGCTGTTTTTT

d_gene: .
v_gene: TRBV11-1
abundance: .
j_gene: TRBJ1-5
CDR3aa: CASSSLRPGRRLHQPQHF
CDR3nt: TGTGCCAGCAGCTCCCTAAGACCGGGACGGCGGCTGCATCAGCCCCAGCATTTT

d_gene: TRBD1
v_gene: TRBV6-2/TRBV6-3
abundance: .
j_gene: TRBJ1-1
CDR3aa: CASKGPRIGTDFKAFF
CDR3nt: TGTGCCAGCAAAGGCCCTCGGATCGGGACAGACTTCAAAGCTTTCTTT

d_gene: .
v_gene: TRBV28
abundance: .
j_gene: TRBJ2-7
CDR3aa: CASSSVGGSVVYEQYF
CDR3nt: TGTGCCAGCAGTTCGGTGGGGGGCTCGGTGGTGTACGAGCAGTACTTC

d_gene: .
v_gene: TRBV5-6
abundance: many
j_gene: TRBJ1-5
CDR3aa: CASSVFPTDRNQPQHF
CDR3nt: TGTGCCAGCAGCGTTTTCCCGACGGACCGCAATCAGCCCCAGCATTTT

d_gene: .
v_gene: TRBV11-2
abundance: many
j_gene: TRBJ2-7
CDR3aa: CASSLVRRPYEQYF
CDR3nt: TGTGCCAGCAGCTTAGTTCGGAGACCCTACGAGCAGTACTTC

d_gene: .
v_gene: TRBV27
abundance: many
j_gene: TRBJ1-3
CDR3aa: CASSFTLGNTIYF
CDR3nt: TGTGCCAGCAGTTTTACCCTTGGAAACACCATATATTTT